These 25 T cell receptor beta chains were all obtained from the same sample, sequenced in a study of identical twins. In TCRdb, the 5' RACE reads were re-called with MiXCR into one record per CDR3 protein. Here the sample spans roughly 480,000 distinct CDR3 sequences, roughly 24% being singletons. This same sample was also taken into another study, of T cells expressing NK-cell markers.

The sequencing sample was made of CD4+ T cells sorted from blood. The receptors originated from a woman in her late teens or twenties in good health.

This clonotype was observed a few times. The V gene is TRBV5-1, the J gene TRBJ2-3, with TRBD2 matching over 9 bases. Per germline, CDR1 SGHRS and CDR2 YFSETQ. V gave up 1 base and J gave up 1 base; unmatched junction bases: 4. The CDR3 has 16 residues. The CDR3 protein is CASSLLQRGGTDTQYF. The CDR3 DNA reads TGCGCCAGCAGCTTGTTACAGCGGGGGGGCACAGATACGCAGTATTTT.

This sequence joins TRBV20-1 and TRBJ2-7, with TRBD2 identical over 11 bases. The V and J ends lost 3 bases and 1 base, in that order; junction bases with no gene match: 5. Germline V gives CDR1 DFQATT, CDR2 SNEGSKA (reference sequence). The CDR3 has 15 amino acids. CDR3 in amino acids: CSARTGTSGSYEQYF. The CDR3 coding sequence is TGCAGTGCTAGGACCGGGACTAGCGGATCCTACGAGCAGTACTTC.

The chain joins TRBV20-1 to TRBJ2-7; the match to TRBD2 covers 8 bases. The CDR3 sequence is 15 residues long. Germline CDR1 DFQATT, CDR2 SNEGSKA (reference sequence). V shed 5 bases, J shed 0 bases, and the junction held 9 bases outside the gene matches. The CDR3 loop reads CSAFSTSDHSYEQYF. The CDR3, as DNA: TGCAGTGCTTTTTCGACTAGCGACCACTCCTACGAGCAGTACTTC.

This rearrangement joins TRBV7-2 to TRBJ2-1; TRBD2 matches at 10 bases. The length of the CDR3 is 15 residues. V lost 5 bases and J lost 5; bases outside the gene matches: 6. From germline, CDR1 is SGHTA and CDR2 FQGNSA. The CDR3 region is CASSLELAGNNEQFF. CDR3 nucleotides: TGTGCCAGCAGCCTAGAACTAGCGGGAAACAATGAGCAGTTCTTC.

The rearrangement links TRBV10-3 to TRBJ2-5; 7 positions agree with TRBD2. Trimming at V came to 6 bases and at J to 0 bases, leaving 1 base not matched to a gene. Germline V gene sequence: CDR1 ENHRY, CDR2 SYGVKD. This CDR3 has 13 residues. CDR3 protein: CAISLADQETQYF. For the CDR3, the DNA is TGTGCCATCAGCCTAGCGGACCAAGAGACCCAGTACTTC.

Comments on this clonotype: The conserved final phenylalanine or tryptophan is absent from the CDR3, which likely points to a read error. The V gene is TRBV20-1, the J gene TRBJ2-1; D tentatively fits TRBD1 or TRBD2 (6 bases each). The CDR3 totals 14 residues. In germline, CDR1 is DFQATT, CDR2 SNEGSKA (reference sequence). The germline V and J ends were trimmed by 6 bases and 1 base, with 13 bases remaining between them. CDR3 in amino acids: CSAGGGPSYNEQFY. CDR3 in DNA: TGCAGTGCAGGGGGAGGACCGTCCTACAATGAGCAGTTCTAC.

The chain joins TRBV3-1 to TRBJ1-2; a weak D match, TRBD1 (5 bases). V was trimmed by 8 bases and J by 4 bases, leaving 11 bases between them. Per the germline V gene, CDR1 is LGHDT and CDR2 is YNNKEL (reference sequence). This CDR3 has 12 residues. In DNA, the CDR3 is TGTGCCAGCGCGTCAGGGTTCTATGGCTACACCTTC. Protein sequence: CASASGFYGYTF.

J is TRBJ2-7 and V is TRBV11-2; D gene uncertain. Deletions cut 5 bases from V and 0 bases from J, with 14 bases between. CDR1 SGHAT and CDR2 FQNNGV come from the germline V gene. This CDR3 comprises 15 residues. The CDR3 DNA is TGTGCCAGCAGCCCGGAGTTGCGAAACTCCTACGAGCAGTACTTC. Encoded protein: CASSPELRNSYEQYF. Full variable domain (remainder filled in from reference TRBV11-2 and TRBJ2-7): EAGVAQSPRYKIIEKRQSVAFWCNPISGHATLYWYQQILGQGPKLLIQFQNNGVVDDSQLPKDRFSAERLKGVDSTLKIQPAKLEDSAVYLCASSPELRNSYEQYFGPGTRLTVT.

The V gene is TRBV7-2, the J gene TRBJ2-1; unclear D gene. Germline V gene sequence: CDR1 SGHTA, CDR2 FQGNSA. This CDR3 has 14 residues. V dropped 2 bases and J dropped 15 bases, with 20 bases sitting between them. The CDR3 reads CASSLTSISPPGFF. The CDR3 region has the DNA TGTGCCAGCAGCTTAACTTCCATCTCGCCGCCAGGGTTCTTC. Variable domain in full (rest from reference TRBV7-2 and TRBJ2-1): GAGVSQSPSNKVTEKGKDVELRCDPISGHTALYWYRQSLGQGLEFLIYFQGNSAPDKSGLPSDRFSAERTGGSVSTLTIQRTQQEDSAVYLCASSLTSISPPGFFGPGTRLTVL.

This clonotype appeared many times. The chain couples TRBV27 to TRBJ1-6, with a weak D call TRBD1 (5 bases). V shed 8 bases and J shed 13 bases, with 18 bases lying between them. The CDR3 consists of 13 residues. The germline V gene encodes CDR1 MNHEY and CDR2 SMNVEV (reference sequence). CDR3 loop: CASSWGGGMPLHF. Here the CDR3 DNA reads TGTGCCAGCTCTTGGGGGGGGGGAATGCCCCTCCACTTT.

This clonotype appeared a few times. V gene TRBV7-9 combines with J gene TRBJ2-7, with a possible D match to TRBD2 (5 bases). Germline values: CDR1 SEHNR, CDR2 FQNEAQ (reference sequence). The CDR3 sequence is 16 residues long. The V and J ends lost 6 bases and 3 bases respectively, with 21 bases between them. CDR3 amino acids: CASRGKAGPLNYEQYF. CDR3 coding DNA: TGTGCCAGCAGGGGTAAGGCGGGCCCCCTAAACTACGAGCAGTACTTC. Full variable domain (rest looked up from reference TRBV7-9 and TRBJ2-7): DTGVSQNPRHKITKRGQNVTFRCDPISEHNRLYWYRQTLGQGPEFLTYFQNEAQLEKSRLLSDRFSAERPKGSFSTLEIQRTEQGDSAMYLCASRGKAGPLNYEQYFGPGTRLTVT.

The chain links TRBV7-2 to TRBJ2-1; TRBD2 matches at 12 bases. From germline, CDR1 is SGHTA and CDR2 FQGNSA. J gave up 6 bases and V 5 bases, and 8 bases lay outside the gene matches. The CDR3 loop spans 16 amino acids. CDR3 amino acids: CASSMQGLAGTNEQFF. The DNA for the CDR3 is TGTGCCAGCAGCATGCAAGGACTAGCGGGGACCAATGAGCAGTTCTTC.

This clonotype was observed a handful of times. The chain recombines TRBV20-1 with TRBJ2-2; 10 bases agree with TRBD2. The CDR3 sequence is 16 residues long. CDR1 DFQATT and CDR2 SNEGSKA come from the germline V gene (reference sequence). Trimming at V came to 5 bases and at J to 7 bases, leaving 13 bases not matched to a gene. The CDR3 loop is CSAPRQAGGPGGELFF. CDR3 nucleotide sequence: TGCAGTGCTCCCCGCCAAGCGGGGGGGCCCGGCGGGGAGCTGTTTTTT.

This clonotype was observed a few times. V is TRBV7-8 and J is TRBJ2-2; 7 nucleotides match TRBD1. Germline CDR1 SGHVS, CDR2 FQNEAQ. After removal of 4 bases from V and 2 bases from J, the junction contained 4 bases not matched to a gene. This CDR3 region has 15 residues. The CDR3 DNA is TGTGCCAGCAGCTCACAGGGGTCCAACACCGGGGAGCTGTTTTTT. Its protein is CASSSQGSNTGELFF.

The chain couples TRBV12-3 or TRBV12-4 to TRBJ1-2; the D gene is possibly TRBD1 (6 bases). The CDR3 is 14 amino acids. Trimming stripped 2 bases from V and 6 bases from J, with 13 bases between. The CDR3 nucleotides are TGTGCCAGCAGTTTACATGGCAGGGGTGATGGCTACACCTTC. This sequence encodes CASSLHGRGDGYTF.

This sequence joins TRBV20-1 and TRBJ2-1; unclear D gene. The germline V gene has CDR1 DFQATT and CDR2 SNEGSKA (reference sequence). The germline V and J ends were trimmed by 7 bases and 2 bases, with 12 bases remaining between them. The CDR3 has 13 residues. The CDR3 nucleotides are TGCAGTGTATGGAGCCCAACCTACAATGAGCAGTTCTTC. It codes for CSVWSPTYNEQFF.

The chain combines TRBV21-1 with TRBJ2-7; the table assigns TRBD2, which was not confirmed against the DNA. TRBV21-1 is classified as a pseudogene. The CDR3 covers 16 residues. CDR3 sequence: CASTINNPREKDEQYF. In nucleotides, the CDR3 is TGTGCCAGCACCATTAATAACCCTAGGGAGAAGGACGAGCAGTACTTC.

This clonotype was found a few times. The chain recombines TRBV5-1 with TRBJ2-2; D not certain. V was clipped by 5 bases and J by 3 bases, with 14 bases between them. CDR1 SGHRS and CDR2 YFSETQ come from the germline V gene. The CDR3 sequence is 15 residues long. CDR3 amino acids: CASRLRSADTGELFF. The CDR3 DNA sequence: TGCGCCAGCAGACTTAGGAGCGCTGACACCGGGGAGCTGTTTTTT.

This clonotype was seen a handful of times. This rearrangement joins TRBV29-1 to TRBJ2-2; 10 nucleotides match TRBD1. Germline V gene data show CDR1 as SQVTM and CDR2 as ANQGSEA. The CDR3 covers 14 residues. J was trimmed by 4 bases and V by 4 bases; bases with no gene match: 3. The CDR3 DNA is TGCAGCGTTGGACAGGGGGCGTTCACCGGGGAGCTGTTTTTT. This translates into CSVGQGAFTGELFF.

The gene calls are TRBV7-6 and TRBJ2-2; D remains ambiguous. The CDR3 is made up of 13 amino acids. Germline V gene sequence: CDR1 SGHVS, CDR2 FNYEAQ. V gave up 3 bases and J gave up 7 bases, with 9 bases separating them. CDR3 in DNA: TGTGCCAGCAGCTTCGGACGGAGCGGGGAGCTGTTTTTT. Translation: CASSFGRSGELFF.

The chain carries TRBV11-2 and TRBJ2-3; 9 bases align to TRBD1. Germline CDR1 is SGHAT and CDR2 is FQNNGV. This CDR3 comprises 15 residues. The trim removed 6 bases at V and 4 bases at J, leaving 8 bases unmatched. The DNA of the CDR3 is TGTGCCAGCAGTTCACAGGGGGCTGGGGCAGATACGCAGTATTTT. Protein sequence: CASSSQGAGADTQYF.

This clonotype was recorded a few times. The chain couples TRBV6-2 or TRBV6-3 to TRBJ1-1; D ambiguous. The V end was cut by 6 bases, the J end by 0 bases, with 8 bases between. The CDR3 consists of 13 residues. From germline, CDR1 is MNHEY and CDR2 SVGEGT. CDR3 sequence: CASRSRLNTEAFF. CDR3 bases: TGTGCCAGCAGGTCACGGTTGAACACTGAAGCTTTCTTT.

A few counts support this clonotype. V and J are TRBV12-3 or TRBV12-4 and TRBJ2-3; a possible D gene is TRBD2 (6 bases). V was shortened by 8 bases and J by 1 base, with 19 bases between the two germline ends. This CDR3 contains 16 residues. Written as DNA, the CDR3 is TGTGCCAGCGGACCACTAGCAGAGTTCGGCACAGATACGCAGTATTTT. This translates into CASGPLAEFGTDTQYF.

The J gene is TRBJ1-6, the V gene TRBV7-9; 10 nucleotides match TRBD1. J was trimmed by 8 bases and V by 5 bases; bases with no gene match: 6. Germline CDR1 SEHNR, CDR2 FQNEAQ (reference sequence). The CDR3 runs 15 residues. The CDR3 DNA sequence: TGTGCCAGCAGCCTCCAGACAGGGGGCTATTCACCCCTCCACTTT. Its translation is CASSLQTGGYSPLHF.

This clonotype was detected only a few times. This chain connects TRBV5-1 to TRBJ2-2; D may be TRBD1 or TRBD2 (6 bases each). The CDR3 has 16 residues. V gave up 0 bases and J gave up 0 bases, with 9 bases separating them. Germline V lookup: CDR1 SGHRS, CDR2 YFSETQ. As DNA, the CDR3 is TGCGCCAGCAGCTTGGCGGGGGCCGCGAACACCGGGGAGCTGTTTTTT. Encoded protein: CASSLAGAANTGELFF.